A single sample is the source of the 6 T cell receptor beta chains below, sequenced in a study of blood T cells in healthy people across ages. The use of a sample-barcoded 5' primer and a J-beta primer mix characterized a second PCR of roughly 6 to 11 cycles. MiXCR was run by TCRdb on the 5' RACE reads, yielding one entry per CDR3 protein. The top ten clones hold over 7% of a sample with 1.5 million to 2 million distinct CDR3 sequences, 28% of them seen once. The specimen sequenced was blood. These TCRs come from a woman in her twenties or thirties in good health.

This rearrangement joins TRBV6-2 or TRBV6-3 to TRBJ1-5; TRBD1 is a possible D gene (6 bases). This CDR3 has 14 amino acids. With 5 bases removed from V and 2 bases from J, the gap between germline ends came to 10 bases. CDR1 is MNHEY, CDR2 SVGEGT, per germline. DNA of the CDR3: TGTGCCAGCAGTATGCGGGGGCGCAATCAGCCCCAGCATTTT. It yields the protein CASSMRGRNQPQHF.

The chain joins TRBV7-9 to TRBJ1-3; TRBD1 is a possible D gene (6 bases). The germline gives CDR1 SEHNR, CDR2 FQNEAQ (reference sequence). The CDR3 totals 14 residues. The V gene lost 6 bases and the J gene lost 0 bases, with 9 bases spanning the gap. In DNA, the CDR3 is TGTGCCAGCAGGGGGGGCGTCTCTGGAAACACCATATATTTT. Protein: CASRGGVSGNTIYF.

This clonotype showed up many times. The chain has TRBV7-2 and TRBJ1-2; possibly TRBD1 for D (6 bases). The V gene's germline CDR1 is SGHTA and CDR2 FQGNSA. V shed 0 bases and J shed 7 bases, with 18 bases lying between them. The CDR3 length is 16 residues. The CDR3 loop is CASSLAGAGQASGYTF. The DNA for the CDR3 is TGTGCCAGCAGCTTAGCTGGGGCGGGACAAGCCTCTGGCTACACCTTC.

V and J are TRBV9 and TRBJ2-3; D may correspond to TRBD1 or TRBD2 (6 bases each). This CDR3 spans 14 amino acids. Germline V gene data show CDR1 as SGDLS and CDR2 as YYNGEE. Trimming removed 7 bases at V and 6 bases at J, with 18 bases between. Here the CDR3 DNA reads TGTGCCAGCGCCCCTCGAGGGGGGAGTGATACGCAGTATTTT. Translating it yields CASAPRGGSDTQYF.

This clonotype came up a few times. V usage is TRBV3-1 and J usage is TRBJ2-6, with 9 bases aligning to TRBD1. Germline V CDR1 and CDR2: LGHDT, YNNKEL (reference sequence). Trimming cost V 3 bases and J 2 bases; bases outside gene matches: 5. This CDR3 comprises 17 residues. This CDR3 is CASSHWTGVAGANVLTF. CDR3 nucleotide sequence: TGTGCCAGCAGCCATTGGACAGGGGTTGCTGGGGCCAACGTCCTGACTTTC.

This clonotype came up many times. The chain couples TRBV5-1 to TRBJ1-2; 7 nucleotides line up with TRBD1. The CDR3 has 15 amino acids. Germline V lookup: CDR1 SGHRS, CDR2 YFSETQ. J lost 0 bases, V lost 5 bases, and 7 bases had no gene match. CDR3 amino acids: CASRRGHPTNYGYTF. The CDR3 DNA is TGCGCCAGCAGGAGGGGGCACCCCACTAACTATGGCTACACCTTC.